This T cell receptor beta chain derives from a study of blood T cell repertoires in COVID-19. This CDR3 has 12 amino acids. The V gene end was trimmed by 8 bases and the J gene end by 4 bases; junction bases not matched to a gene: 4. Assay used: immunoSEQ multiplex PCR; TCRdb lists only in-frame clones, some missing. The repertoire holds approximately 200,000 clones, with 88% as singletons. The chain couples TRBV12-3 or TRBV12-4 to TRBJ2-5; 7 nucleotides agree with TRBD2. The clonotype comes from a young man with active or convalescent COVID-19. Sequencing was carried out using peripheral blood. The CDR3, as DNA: TGTGCCAGCGGTACGGGAGGAGAGACCCAGTACTTC. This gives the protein CASGTGGETQYF.